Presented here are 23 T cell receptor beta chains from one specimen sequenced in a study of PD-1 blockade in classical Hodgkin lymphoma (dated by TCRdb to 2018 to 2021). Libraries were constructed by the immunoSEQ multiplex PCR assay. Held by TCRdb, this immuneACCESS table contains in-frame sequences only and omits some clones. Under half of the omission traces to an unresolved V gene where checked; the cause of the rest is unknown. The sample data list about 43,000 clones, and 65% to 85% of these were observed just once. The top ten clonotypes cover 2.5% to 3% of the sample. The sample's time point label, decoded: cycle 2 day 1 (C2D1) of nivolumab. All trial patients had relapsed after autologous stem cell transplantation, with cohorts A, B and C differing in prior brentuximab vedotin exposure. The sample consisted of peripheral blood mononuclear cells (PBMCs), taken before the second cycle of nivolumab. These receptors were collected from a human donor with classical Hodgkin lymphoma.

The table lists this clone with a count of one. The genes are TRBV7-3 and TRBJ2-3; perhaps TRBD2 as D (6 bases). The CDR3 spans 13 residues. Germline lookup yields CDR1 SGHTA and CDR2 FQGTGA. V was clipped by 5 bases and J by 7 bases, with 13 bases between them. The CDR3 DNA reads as TGTGCCAGCAGCCGGGCGGGGCCAAATACGCAGTATTTT. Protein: CASSRAGPNTQYF.

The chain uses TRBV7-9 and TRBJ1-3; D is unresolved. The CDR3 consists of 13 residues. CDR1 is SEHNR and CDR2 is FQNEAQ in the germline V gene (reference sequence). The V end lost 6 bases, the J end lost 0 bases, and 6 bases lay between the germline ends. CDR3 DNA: TGTGCCAGCAGGGGCGGCTCTGGAAACACCATATATTTT. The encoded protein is CASRGGSGNTIYF. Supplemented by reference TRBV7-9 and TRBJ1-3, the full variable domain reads DTGVSQNPRHKITKRGQNVTFRCDPISEHNRLYWYRQTLGQGPEFLTYFQNEAQLEKSRLLSDRFSAERPKGSFSTLEIQRTEQGDSAMYLCASRGGSGNTIYFGEGSWLTVV.

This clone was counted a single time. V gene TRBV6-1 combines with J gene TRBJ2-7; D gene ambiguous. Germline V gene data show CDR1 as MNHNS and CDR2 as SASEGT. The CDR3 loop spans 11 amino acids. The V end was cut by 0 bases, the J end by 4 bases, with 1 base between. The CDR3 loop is CASSEAYEQYF. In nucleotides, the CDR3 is TGTGCCAGCAGTGAAGCGTACGAGCAGTACTTC.

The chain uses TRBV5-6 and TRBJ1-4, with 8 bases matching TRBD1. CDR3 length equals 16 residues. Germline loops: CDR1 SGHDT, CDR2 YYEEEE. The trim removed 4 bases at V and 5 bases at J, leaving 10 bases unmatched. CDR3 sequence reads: CASSLRTGLDNEKLFF. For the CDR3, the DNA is TGTGCCAGCAGCCTAAGGACAGGGCTTGACAATGAAAAACTGTTTTTT.

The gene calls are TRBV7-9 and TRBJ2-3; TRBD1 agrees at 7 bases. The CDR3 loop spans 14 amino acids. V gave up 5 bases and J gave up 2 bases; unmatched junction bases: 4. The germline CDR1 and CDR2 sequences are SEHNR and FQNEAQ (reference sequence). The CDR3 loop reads CASSREGATDTQYF. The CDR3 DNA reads TGTGCCAGCAGCCGAGAGGGGGCCACAGATACGCAGTATTTT.

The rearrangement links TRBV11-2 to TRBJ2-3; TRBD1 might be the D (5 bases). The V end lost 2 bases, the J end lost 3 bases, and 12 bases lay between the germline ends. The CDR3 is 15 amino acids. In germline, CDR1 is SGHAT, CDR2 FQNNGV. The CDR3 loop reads CASSLLGSGTDTQYF. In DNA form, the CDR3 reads TGTGCCAGCAGCTTATTGGGATCAGGGACAGATACGCAGTATTTT.

This CDR3 is CASSPPGGGENIQYF. The CDR3 region has the DNA TGTGCCAGCAGCCCCCCCGGAGGTGGTGAAAACATTCAGTACTTC. The chain employs TRBV7-9 and TRBJ2-4, with D possibly TRBD2 on 5 matching bases. The CDR3 runs 15 residues. Germline values: CDR1 SEHNR, CDR2 FQNEAQ (reference sequence). V was shortened by 5 bases and J by 5 bases, with 16 bases between the two germline ends. The full variable domain, with the rest looked up from reference TRBV7-9 and TRBJ2-4, is DTGVSQNPRHKITKRGQNVTFRCDPISEHNRLYWYRQTLGQGPEFLTYFQNEAQLEKSRLLSDRFSAERPKGSFSTLEIQRTEQGDSAMYLCASSPPGGGENIQYFGAGTRLSVL.

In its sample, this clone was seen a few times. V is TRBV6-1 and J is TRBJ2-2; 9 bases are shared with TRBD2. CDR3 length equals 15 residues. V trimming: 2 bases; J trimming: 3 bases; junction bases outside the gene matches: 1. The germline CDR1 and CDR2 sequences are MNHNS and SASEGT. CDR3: CASSERLADTGELFF. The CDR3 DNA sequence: TGTGCCAGCAGTGAAAGACTAGCGGACACCGGGGAGCTGTTTTTT.

The CDR3 DNA reads TGTGCCAGCAGTAATAACCTGGACGGGTTAAATGAGCAGTTCTTC. Amino acid sequence: CASSNNLDGLNEQFF. This sequence joins TRBV28 and TRBJ2-1; D gene uncertain. Germline V gene lookup returns CDR1 MDHEN and CDR2 SYDVKM. V shed 5 bases and J shed 7 bases, with 18 bases lying between them. This CDR3 spans 15 amino acids. Drawing the rest from reference TRBV28 and TRBJ2-1, the complete variable domain is DVKVTQSSRYLVKRTGEKVFLECVQDMDHENMFWYRQDPGLGLRLIYFSYDVKMKEKGDIPEGYSVSREKKERFSLILESASTNQTSMYLCASSNNLDGLNEQFFGPGTRLTVL.

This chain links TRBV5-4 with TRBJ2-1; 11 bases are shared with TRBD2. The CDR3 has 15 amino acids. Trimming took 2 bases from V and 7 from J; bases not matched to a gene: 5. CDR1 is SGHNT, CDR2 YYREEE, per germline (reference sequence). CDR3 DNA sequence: TGTGCCAGCAGCTTATCACCTAGCGGGGGGAATGAGCAGTTCTTC. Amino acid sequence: CASSLSPSGGNEQFF.

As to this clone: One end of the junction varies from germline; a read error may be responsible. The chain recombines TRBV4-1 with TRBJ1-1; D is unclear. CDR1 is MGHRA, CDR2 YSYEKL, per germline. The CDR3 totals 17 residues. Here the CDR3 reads CASSQGPDGRLKTEAFF. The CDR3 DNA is TGCGCCAGCAGCCAAGGACCGGACGGACGCCTGAAAACTGAAGCTTTCTTT.

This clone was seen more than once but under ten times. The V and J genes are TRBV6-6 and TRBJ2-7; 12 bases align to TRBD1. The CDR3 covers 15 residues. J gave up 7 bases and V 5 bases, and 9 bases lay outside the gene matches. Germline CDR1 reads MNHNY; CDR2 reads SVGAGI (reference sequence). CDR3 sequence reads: CASSAQGQGAWEQYF. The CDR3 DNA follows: TGTGCCAGCAGTGCCCAGGGACAGGGGGCGTGGGAGCAGTACTTC.

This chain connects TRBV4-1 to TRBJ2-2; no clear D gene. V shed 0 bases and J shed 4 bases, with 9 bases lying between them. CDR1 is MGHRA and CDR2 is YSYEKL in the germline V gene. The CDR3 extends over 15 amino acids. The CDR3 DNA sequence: TGCGCCAGCAGCCAAGAGAACACCGGCACCGGGGAGCTGTTTTTT. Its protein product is CASSQENTGTGELFF.

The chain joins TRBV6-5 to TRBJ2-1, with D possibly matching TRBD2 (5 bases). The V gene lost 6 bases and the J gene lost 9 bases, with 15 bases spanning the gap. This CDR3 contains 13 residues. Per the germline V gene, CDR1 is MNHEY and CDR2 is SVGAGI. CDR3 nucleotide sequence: TGTGCCAGCAGCCCCAATGTCGGACTTGAGCAGTTCTTC. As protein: CASSPNVGLEQFF.

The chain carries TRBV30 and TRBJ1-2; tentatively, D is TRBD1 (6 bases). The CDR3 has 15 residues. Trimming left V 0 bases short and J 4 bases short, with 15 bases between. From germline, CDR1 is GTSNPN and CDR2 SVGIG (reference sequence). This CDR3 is CAWSVHRGAGYGYTF. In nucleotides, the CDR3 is TGTGCCTGGAGTGTACATAGGGGGGCCGGCTATGGCTACACCTTC.

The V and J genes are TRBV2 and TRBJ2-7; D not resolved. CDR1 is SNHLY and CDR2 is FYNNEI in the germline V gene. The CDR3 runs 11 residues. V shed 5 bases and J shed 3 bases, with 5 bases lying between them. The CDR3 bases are TGTGCCAGCAGTCCTGTCTACGAGCAGTACTTC. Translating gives CASSPVYEQYF.

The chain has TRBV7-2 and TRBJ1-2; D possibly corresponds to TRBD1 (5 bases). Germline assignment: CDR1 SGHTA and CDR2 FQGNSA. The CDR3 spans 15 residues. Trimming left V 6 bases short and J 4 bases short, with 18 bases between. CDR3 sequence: CASRDINRPFYGYTF. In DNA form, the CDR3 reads TGTGCCAGCAGGGATATCAACAGGCCGTTCTATGGCTACACCTTC.

In nucleotides, the CDR3 is TGTGCCTGGACCGCGTATAGGGCGTTCAGCACCGGGGAGCTGTTTTTT. Amino acids: CAWTAYRAFSTGELFF. The J gene is TRBJ2-2, the V gene TRBV30, with no clear D. Germline assignment: CDR1 GTSNPN and CDR2 SVGIG (reference sequence). The CDR3 length is 16 residues. Trimming took 4 bases from V and 4 from J, leaving 19 bases between them. Full variable domain (rest looked up from reference TRBV30 and TRBJ2-2): SQTIHQWPATLVQPVGSPLSLECTVEGTSNPNLYWYRQAAGRGLQLLFYSVGIGQISSEVPQNLSASRPQDRQFILSSKKLLLSDSGFYLCAWTAYRAFSTGELFFGEGSRLTVL.

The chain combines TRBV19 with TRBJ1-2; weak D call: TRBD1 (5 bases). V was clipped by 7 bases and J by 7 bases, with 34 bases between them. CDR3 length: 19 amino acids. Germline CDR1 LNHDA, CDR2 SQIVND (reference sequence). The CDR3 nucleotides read TGTGCCAGTACCGACCGGATTGGGAAATACGGGGCGGGGGACTCTGGCTACACCTTC. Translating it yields CASTDRIGKYGAGDSGYTF. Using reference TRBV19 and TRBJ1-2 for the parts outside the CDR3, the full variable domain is DGGITQSPKYLFRKEGQNVTLSCEQNLNHDAMYWYRQDPGQGLRLIYYSQIVNDFQKGDIAEGYSVSREKKESFPLTVTSAQKNPTAFYLCASTDRIGKYGAGDSGYTFGSGTRLTVV.

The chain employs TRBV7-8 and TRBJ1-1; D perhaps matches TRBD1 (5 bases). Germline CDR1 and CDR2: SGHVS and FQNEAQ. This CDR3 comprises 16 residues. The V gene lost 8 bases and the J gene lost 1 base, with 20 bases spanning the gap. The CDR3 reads CASSNSGGEGNTEAFF. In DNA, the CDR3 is TGTGCCAGCTCCAATTCCGGGGGGGAAGGGAACACTGAAGCTTTCTTT.

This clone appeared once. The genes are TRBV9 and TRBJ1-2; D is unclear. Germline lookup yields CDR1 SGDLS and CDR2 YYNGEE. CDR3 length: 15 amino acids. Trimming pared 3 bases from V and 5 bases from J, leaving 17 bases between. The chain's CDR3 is CASSASQQGPYGYTF. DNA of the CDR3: TGTGCCAGCAGCGCCTCCCAGCAAGGGCCTTATGGCTACACCTTC. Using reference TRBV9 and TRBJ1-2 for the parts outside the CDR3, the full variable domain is DSGVTQTPKHLITATGQRVTLRCSPRSGDLSVYWYQQSLDQGLQFLIQYYNGEERAKGNILERFSAQQFPDLHSELNLSSLELGDSALYFCASSASQQGPYGYTFGSGTRLTVV.

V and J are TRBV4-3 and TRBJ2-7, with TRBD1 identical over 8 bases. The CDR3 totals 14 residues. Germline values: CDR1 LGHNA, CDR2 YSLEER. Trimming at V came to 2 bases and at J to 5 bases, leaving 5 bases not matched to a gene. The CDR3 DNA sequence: TGCGCCAGCAGCCAACAGACAGGGGCGGACGAGCAGTACTTC. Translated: CASSQQTGADEQYF.

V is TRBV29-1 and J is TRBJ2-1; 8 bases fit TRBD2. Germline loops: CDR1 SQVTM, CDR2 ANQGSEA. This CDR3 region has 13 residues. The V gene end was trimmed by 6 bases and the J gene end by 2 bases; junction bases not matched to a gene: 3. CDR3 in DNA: TGCAGCGTGCCGGGACTAGCCTACAATGAGCAGTTCTTC. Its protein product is CSVPGLAYNEQFF.